This note documents a single TCR beta chain sequence. It lacks a known antigen. No base qualities exist here, and no much larger clone lies one base off it. A MiSeq instrument was used for deep resolution sequencing, which targeted depths ranging from 1 in 1 million up to 1 in 200,000 T cells, with coverage averaging 10x for each clonotype. The immunoSEQ hsTCRB Kit was used to generate the TCR beta libraries. The authors processed their data as follows. Data were analyzed with ImmunoSEQ Data Assistant and ImmunoSEQ Analyzer, with V, D and J genes assigned per IMGT definitions. Clonality, which ranges from 0 to 1, was calculated by subtracting the normalized Shannon entropy of productive rearrangement frequencies from one. Public clonotype analysis was restricted to overrepresented clonotypes comprising at least 0.05% of each patient's repertoire. Approximately 13 age-matched healthy donor repertoires from immuneACCESS served as clonality controls. The table was pulled from immuneACCESS by TCRdb, which kept in-frame rearrangements only. Such tables lose some clones; where checked, under half of the loss comes from unresolved V genes, and the rest has no known cause. V and J calls and clone size follow that table, whereas D and trimming were derived from the DNA. Across this sample there are 250,000 to 350,000 clones, with 65% to 85% seen only once. In total, the top ten clones hold approximately 5.6% of the sample.

Taken with the paper, the label for time point translates to: progressive disease on ibrutinib. For TCR beta library preparation, around 1.8 micrograms of genomic DNA were extracted from the cryopreserved PBMCs. Longitudinal blood samples from CLL patients on ibrutinib monotherapy were analyzed using high-throughput TCR beta sequencing. The patients were enrolled in a single-center, open-label phase 2 trial of ibrutinib monotherapy. This sample is drawn from a study of cytotoxic CD8 clonotypes in ibrutinib-treated CLL (dated by TCRdb to about 2021). A note on the overall study: The cohort had eleven to twelve relapsed/refractory and approximately 15 treatment-naive patients; some 17 were IGHV unmutated. Response samples were taken after a median of approximately 13 months on treatment, ranging from roughly 6 to 36 months. Responses were partial in approximately 24 patients and complete in 2; after median approximately 69 months follow-up, some 15 stayed in remission and roughly twelve progressed. Samples averaged approximately 250,000 productive templates and tens of thousands of productive rearrangements. Every remission and progressive disease sample was obtained while ibrutinib was still being received by the patients. Longitudinal samples were available for about 30% of the roughly 90 trial participants. Cryopreserved peripheral blood mononuclear cells were obtained before treatment, at response, and at either sustained remission or disease progression. The study at large found these results: Clonality rose at ibrutinib response, remained stable during sustained remission, and dropped back toward baseline at progression. Sampling times were not matched between sustained-remission and progressing patients, and lymph node repertoires were not studied. Public clonotypes were rare and either shrank or stayed stable during treatment, and the rise in clonality at ibrutinib response reflected expansion of private clonotypes. Baseline clonality was found to be higher than that of age-matched healthy donors and was strongly correlated with circulating CD8+ T-cell counts.

This sequence was found in a human donor with chronic lymphocytic leukemia. Here the sequenced sample was PBMCs, taken at disease progression, from a patient treated with ibrutinib.

CDR3 protein: CSGWYLNTEAFF. The DNA sequence follows: TGCAGCGGGTGGTATCTGAACACTGAAGCTTTCTTT. The rearrangement joined TRBV29-1 to TRBJ1-1; no D gene can be assigned with confidence. The germline V gene gives CDR1 as SQVTM and CDR2 as ANQGSEA. From cysteine to phenylalanine, the CDR3 is 12 amino acids long. This entry keeps only the CDR3 DNA: 36 bases, framed from base 1. Trimming costs V 7 bases and J 0 bases, and their ends lie 9 bases apart.